The 12 T cell receptor beta chains reported below all come from one sample, sequenced in a study of cytomegalovirus exposure and HLA in healthy donors. Profiled with immunoSEQ multiplex PCR; TCRdb holds only in-frame clones, not every one. The sample lists about 140,000 clones, roughly 86% occurring once. Sequencing input: PBMCs. These receptor sequences come from a man between 18 and 29 years old in good health and CMV-seropositive.

This chain joins TRBV6-6 and TRBJ2-7; D is perhaps TRBD2 (7 bases). Germline V lookup: CDR1 MNHNY, CDR2 SVGAGI (reference sequence). Trimming cost V 2 bases and J 1 base, with 12 bases left between them. The CDR3 loop spans 15 amino acids. The CDR3 nucleotides read TGTGCCAGCAGTTACGGGGGGGGGCGGTCCTACGAGCAGTACTTC. Translating gives CASSYGGGRSYEQYF.

The chain uses TRBV25-1 and TRBJ2-7; TRBD1 matches 7 bases. V lost 4 bases, J lost 4 bases, and 4 bases stayed unmatched. Germline loops: CDR1 MGHDK, CDR2 SYGVNS. CDR3 size: 13 residues. In DNA, the CDR3 is TGTGCCAGCAGTGCCAGACAGGGATACGAGCAGTACTTC. It specifies CASSARQGYEQYF.

The chain joins TRBV10-1 to TRBJ2-1, with D possibly being TRBD1 (5 bases). The germline V gene has CDR1 WNHNN and CDR2 SYGVQD (reference sequence). This CDR3 has 13 amino acids. V shed 5 bases and J shed 4 bases, with 9 bases lying between them. CDR3 sequence (DNA): TGCGCCAGCAGTCAAGACAGTTACAATGAGCAGTTCTTC. Amino acid sequence: CASSQDSYNEQFF.

The V call is TRBV18, the J call TRBJ1-6, with no clear D. Germline V gives CDR1 KGHSH, CDR2 LQKENI. The CDR3 is 15 residues long. The V end lost 6 bases, the J end lost 7 bases, and 16 bases lay between the germline ends. CDR3 protein: CASSQRRELNSPLHF. CDR3 nucleotides: TGTGCCAGCTCCCAAAGGCGGGAACTGAATTCACCCCTCCACTTT.

V gene TRBV2 combines with J gene TRBJ2-3; TRBD2 aligns across 12 bases. Germline loops: CDR1 SNHLY, CDR2 FYNNEI. The CDR3 covers 16 residues. The J segment lost 5 bases and the V segment lost 8 bases, leaving 11 bases of the junction unmatched. The CDR3 DNA follows: TGTGCCAGCCGAGTAGGCCTAGCGGGAGGGGGAGATACGCAGTATTTT. Amino acids: CASRVGLAGGGDTQYF.

The chain carries TRBV27 and TRBJ1-4; no definite D call. This CDR3 is 17 amino acids long. The germline V and J ends were trimmed by 8 bases and 2 bases, with 21 bases remaining between them. The germline V gene encodes CDR1 MNHEY and CDR2 SMNVEV (reference sequence). The CDR3: CASSPGKWASTNEKLFF. CDR3 coding DNA: TGTGCCAGCTCGCCGGGGAAGTGGGCGTCCACTAATGAAAAACTGTTTTTT. Looking up the rest from reference TRBV27 and TRBJ1-4 gives the full variable domain: EAQVTQNPRYLITVTGKKLTVTCSQNMNHEYMSWYRQDPGLGLRQIYYSMNVEVTDKGDVPEGYKVSRKEKRNFPLILESPSPNQTSLYFCASSPGKWASTNEKLFFGSGTQLSVL.

This clone has ten or more counts. The rearrangement joins TRBV6-1 to TRBJ1-1; 10 nucleotides line up with TRBD1. This CDR3 region has 15 residues. The V segment lost 2 bases and the J segment 10 bases; nucleotides outside the gene matches: 10. Germline V gene lookup returns CDR1 MNHNS and CDR2 SASEGT. This CDR3 is CASSETTGGGISAFF. In DNA form, the CDR3 reads TGTGCCAGCAGTGAAACGACAGGGGGCGGCATTTCAGCTTTCTTT.

J is TRBJ2-7 and V is TRBV29-1; TRBD1 aligns across 7 bases. The CDR3 contains 11 residues. Germline V CDR1 and CDR2: SQVTM, ANQGSEA. In DNA, the CDR3 is TGCAGCGTTGAAGAAGGCAGGGGGATAGCGGTC. This sequence encodes CSVEEGRGIAV.

The rearrangement links TRBV11-1 to TRBJ2-7; unclear D gene. Germline-derived CDR1 and CDR2 are SGHAT and FQDESV (reference sequence). The CDR3 consists of 14 residues. V lost 1 base to trimming and J lost 6 bases, with 13 bases between them. CDR3 residues: CASSLVHQDGEQYF. The CDR3 coding sequence is TGTGCCAGCAGCTTAGTTCATCAGGATGGCGAGCAGTACTTC.

The chain joins TRBV19 to TRBJ1-1; 7 bases map to TRBD1. V was clipped by 2 bases and J by 4 bases; unmatched bases: 4. CDR3 length: 14 residues. The germline V gene has CDR1 LNHDA and CDR2 SQIVND (reference sequence). Here the CDR3 DNA reads TGTGCCAGTAGTATACAAGGGGGCCTCACTGAAGCTTTCTTT. It codes for CASSIQGGLTEAFF.

The chain links TRBV5-1 to TRBJ2-1; the match to TRBD1 covers 7 bases. There are 16 residues in the CDR3. The V and J ends lost 4 bases and 2 bases, in that order; junction bases with no gene match: 9. In germline, CDR1 is SGHRS, CDR2 YFSETQ. The CDR3 spells CASSPGDSQPYNEQFF. The CDR3 nucleotides are TGCGCCAGCAGCCCTGGGGACAGCCAACCCTACAATGAGCAGTTCTTC.

This clone appeared a few times. V usage is TRBV5-1 and J usage is TRBJ2-7, with TRBD2 as a possible D gene (5 bases). CDR3 size: 14 residues. V lost 4 bases and J lost 0, with 11 bases in between. From germline, CDR1 is SGHRS and CDR2 YFSETQ. DNA of the CDR3: TGCGCCAGCAGCGAGGGTCAGGCCTCCTACGAGCAGTACTTC. Its translation is CASSEGQASYEQYF.